Presented here are 29 T cell receptor beta chains from one specimen sequenced in a study of spatial heterogeneity in lung cancer. Documented time point: sample taken at primary tumor resection. From the 5' RACE reads, TCRdb called clonotypes with MiXCR, one entry per CDR3 protein. This table has some 78,000 distinct CDR3 sequences, 8% appearing once. Source: PBMCs, taken at surgery. The receptor source for this set is a male donor with early-stage non-small cell lung cancer.

This clonotype was detected only a few times. This chain joins TRBV4-1 and TRBJ1-1; D is ambiguous. The V end was cut by 0 bases, the J end by 1 base, with 12 bases between. Per the germline V gene, CDR1 is MGHRA and CDR2 is YSYEKL. This CDR3 region has 16 residues. The CDR3 coding sequence is TGCGCCAGCAGCCAAGATCATCGGACGGGGAACACTGAAGCTTTCTTT. It translates to CASSQDHRTGNTEAFF.

The V call is TRBV7-6, the J call TRBJ1-3; perhaps TRBD1 as D (5 bases). The V end was cut by 0 bases, the J end by 0 bases, with 12 bases between. This CDR3 is 17 amino acids long. From germline, CDR1 is SGHVS and CDR2 FNYEAQ. CDR3 nucleotide sequence: TGTGCCAGCAGCTTAGCAGGGACGGGCCCCTCTGGAAACACCATATATTTT. Protein product: CASSLAGTGPSGNTIYF. The whole variable domain, filled in from reference TRBV7-6 and TRBJ1-3, reads GAGVSQSPRYKVTKRGQDVALRCDPISGHVSLYWYRQALGQGPEFLTYFNYEAQQDKSGLPNDRFSAERPEGSISTLTIQRTEQRDSAMYRCASSLAGTGPSGNTIYFGEGSWLTVV.

This clonotype was detected ten times or more. V gene TRBV27 combines with J gene TRBJ2-3, with 8 bases identical to TRBD1. Germline V gene sequence: CDR1 MNHEY, CDR2 SMNVEV (reference sequence). This CDR3 spans 16 amino acids. V lost 5 bases to trimming and J lost 0 bases; unmatched junction nucleotides: 7. Here the CDR3 DNA reads TGTGCCAGCAGTCCACCCCAGGGGGCCAGCACAGATACGCAGTATTTT. Its translation is CASSPPQGASTDTQYF.

This clonotype was seen more than once but under ten times. The chain uses TRBV5-4 and TRBJ2-7; tentatively, D is TRBD1 or TRBD2 (8 bases each). The CDR3 runs 15 residues. V was clipped by 4 bases and J by 3 bases, with 17 bases between them. Germline CDR1 and CDR2: SGHNT and YYREEE (reference sequence). CDR3 DNA sequence: TGTGCCAGCAGCGCCAGGGGGCGGGAGGACTACGAGCAGTACTTC. This encodes CASSARGREDYEQYF.

This clonotype was seen a few times. The chain combines TRBV30 with TRBJ2-5; weak D call: TRBD2 (5 bases). CDR3 length equals 14 residues. Per the germline V gene, CDR1 is GTSNPN and CDR2 is SVGIG (reference sequence). Trimming took 3 bases from V and 1 from J, leaving 12 bases between them. The DNA for the CDR3 is TGTGCCTGGAGGCCCGGAGGTTTCCAAGAGACCCAGTACTTC. This translates into CAWRPGGFQETQYF.

The chain links TRBV5-4 to TRBJ2-7; 7 bases line up with TRBD2. CDR3 length: 14 amino acids. V lost 4 bases to trimming and J lost 4 bases; unmatched junction nucleotides: 8. Germline-derived CDR1 and CDR2 are SGHNT and YYREEE (reference sequence). This CDR3 reads CASSQELARYEQYF. CDR3 coding DNA: TGTGCCAGCAGCCAGGAACTAGCGAGATACGAGCAGTACTTC.

Many counts were recorded for this clonotype. The chain employs TRBV25-1 and TRBJ2-1; D call uncertain. CDR1 is MGHDK, CDR2 SYGVNS, per germline. Trimming pared 3 bases from V and 3 bases from J, leaving 9 bases between. The CDR3 sequence is 14 residues long. CDR3 amino acids: CASSEGIFYNEQFF. The CDR3 DNA reads TGTGCCAGCAGTGAGGGAATTTTCTACAATGAGCAGTTCTTC. Filled out from reference TRBV25-1 and TRBJ2-1, the complete variable domain reads EADIYQTPRYLVIGTGKKITLECSQTMGHDKMYWYQQDPGMELHLIHYSYGVNSTEKGDLSSESTVSRIRTEHFPLTLESARPSHTSQYLCASSEGIFYNEQFFGPGTRLTVL.

The chain employs TRBV6-5 and TRBJ2-1, with 7 bases matching TRBD2. Germline V gene data show CDR1 as MNHEY and CDR2 as SVGAGI. There are 15 residues in the CDR3. The junction had 9 bases not matched to a gene; V was cut back by 5 bases and J by 5 bases. The CDR3 here is CASSPRGAGDNEQFF. The DNA of the CDR3 is TGTGCCAGCAGTCCACGGGGCGCGGGAGACAATGAGCAGTTCTTC.

This clonotype was observed a few times. J is TRBJ2-7 and V is TRBV5-1; no clear D gene. Germline CDR1 SGHRS, CDR2 YFSETQ. V lost 0 bases, J lost 2 bases, and 12 bases lay in between. CDR3 size: 15 residues. The CDR3 DNA sequence: TGCGCCAGCAGCTTGGAGCTTAACCTACCCTACGAGCAGTACTTC. This gives the protein CASSLELNLPYEQYF.

This clonotype has just a few counts. The chain combines TRBV9 with TRBJ2-2; D unclear. The CDR3 extends over 12 amino acids. Germline V gives CDR1 SGDLS, CDR2 YYNGEE. Trimming shortened V by 7 bases and J by 6 bases, and 10 bases separated the two germline ends. The CDR3 DNA follows: TGTGCCAGCGGAGACTTAGCCGGGGAGCTGTTTTTT. Its translation: CASGDLAGELFF.

This chain connects TRBV7-9 to TRBJ1-1; D possibly corresponds to TRBD1 (5 bases). Trimming removed 5 bases from V and 7 bases from J, with 17 bases in between. The germline V gene has CDR1 SEHNR and CDR2 FQNEAQ (reference sequence). This CDR3 region has 14 residues. DNA of the CDR3: TGTGCCAGCAGCCCAGAGGGGTTCACAAATGAAGCTTTCTTT. Its translation is CASSPEGFTNEAFF.

At least ten counts were recorded for this clonotype. The chain employs TRBV20-1 and TRBJ2-7; the match to TRBD2 covers 9 bases. Germline CDR1 and CDR2: DFQATT and SNEGSKA (reference sequence). J lost 0 bases, V lost 0 bases, and 3 bases had no gene match. The CDR3 has 15 residues. This CDR3 is CSARDRTSVSYEQYF. Written as DNA, the CDR3 is TGCAGTGCTAGAGATAGGACTAGCGTCTCCTACGAGCAGTACTTC.

This clonotype was seen ten or more times. V is TRBV24-1 and J is TRBJ2-5; 7 bases map to TRBD2. The V and J ends lost 4 bases and 2 bases, in that order; junction bases with no gene match: 3. CDR1 is KGHDR and CDR2 is SFDVKD in the germline V gene. The CDR3 spans 14 residues. The CDR3 reads CATSEAAGQETQYF. The CDR3 region has the DNA TGTGCCACCAGTGAAGCAGCGGGACAAGAGACCCAGTACTTC.

This clonotype was counted many times. The rearrangement joins TRBV5-5 to TRBJ1-3; the D is unclear. The ends were cut back, 2 bases at V and 0 bases at J, with 12 bases in the middle. This CDR3 spans 16 amino acids. The germline V gene encodes CDR1 SGHKS and CDR2 YYEKEE (reference sequence). CDR3 bases: TGTGCCAGCAGCTTTGCGGCGGGAGACTCTGGAAACACCATATATTTT. Protein product: CASSFAAGDSGNTIYF.

This clonotype was counted at least ten times. The chain employs TRBV18 and TRBJ2-1; 8 bases are a match to TRBD2. V shed 2 bases and J 5 bases; nucleotides not matched to a gene: 2. Germline V gives CDR1 KGHSH, CDR2 LQKENI. The CDR3 covers 14 residues. The CDR3 DNA reads as TGTGCCAGCTCACCAGGACTAGCTAACAATGAGCAGTTCTTC. Translated, it gives CASSPGLANNEQFF.

There are many counts of this clonotype. The genes are TRBV2 and TRBJ2-5, with D hard to call. The CDR3 spans 16 residues. V lost 6 bases, J lost 0 bases, and 17 bases lay in between. The germline V gene encodes CDR1 SNHLY and CDR2 FYNNEI. CDR3 sequence reads: CASRPEAMVYQETQYF. DNA for the CDR3: TGTGCCAGCAGACCCGAGGCAATGGTGTACCAAGAGACCCAGTACTTC.

In its sample, this clonotype was seen many times. V is TRBV12-3 or TRBV12-4 and J is TRBJ1-2, with D unresolved. There are 11 residues in the CDR3. V dropped 5 bases and J dropped 7 bases, with 8 bases sitting between them. The CDR3 bases are TGTGCCAGCAGTACGCTGGGTGGCTACACCTTC. Protein sequence: CASSTLGGYTF.

This clonotype was seen at least ten times. The V call is TRBV29-1, the J call TRBJ1-1, with D possibly TRBD1 on 6 matching bases. The length of the CDR3 is 14 residues. Trimming left V 5 bases short and J 0 bases short, with 13 bases between. Germline values: CDR1 SQVTM, CDR2 ANQGSEA. The CDR3: CSVFTQGMNTEAFF. CDR3 nucleotide sequence: TGCAGCGTTTTCACACAGGGTATGAACACTGAAGCTTTCTTT.

This clonotype was seen more than once but under ten times. The chain joins TRBV4-3 to TRBJ2-7, with 7 bases identical to TRBD2. Unmatched junction bases numbered 5, after V lost 6 bases and J lost 0 bases. Germline values: CDR1 LGHNA, CDR2 YSLEER. The CDR3 totals 14 residues. The CDR3 reads CASSRSGASYEQYF. The CDR3 DNA reads as TGCGCCAGCAGTCGCAGCGGGGCCTCCTACGAGCAGTACTTC.

This clonotype appeared many times. V gene TRBV18 combines with J gene TRBJ1-2, with D tentatively TRBD1 (6 bases). Trimming removed 3 bases at V and 6 bases at J, with 14 bases between. Germline V CDR1 and CDR2: KGHSH, LQKENI. The CDR3 is 14 amino acids. The CDR3 DNA reads as TGTGCCAGCTCACCGACAGGTCCCCAGGATGGCTACACCTTC. This sequence encodes CASSPTGPQDGYTF.

The V gene is TRBV7-9, the J gene TRBJ1-1; D remains ambiguous. With 1 base removed from V and 3 bases from J, the gap between germline ends came to 12 bases. The germline gives CDR1 SEHNR, CDR2 FQNEAQ (reference sequence). CDR3 length equals 15 residues. The CDR3 DNA reads as TGTGCCAGCAGCTTAGAGGCAGGACGACACACTGAAGCTTTCTTT. It is translated as CASSLEAGRHTEAFF.

This clonotype was seen a handful of times. The chain is built from TRBV12-3 or TRBV12-4 and TRBJ2-5; the D gene is possibly TRBD1 (6 bases). The CDR3 has 15 residues. Trimming pared 6 bases from V and 1 base from J, leaving 15 bases between. The DNA for the CDR3 is TGTGCCAGCAGCCAATTCCAGGGGTCCCAAGAGACCCAGTACTTC. Residues: CASSQFQGSQETQYF.

This clonotype was recorded a few times. The V and J genes are TRBV10-3 and TRBJ2-5, with 9 bases that match TRBD1. V shed 5 bases and J 4 bases; nucleotides not matched to a gene: 2. The CDR3 totals 13 residues. The V gene's germline CDR1 is ENHRY and CDR2 SYGVKD. The CDR3 region is CAISTTGGETQYF. The CDR3 bases are TGTGCCATCAGTACGACAGGGGGAGAGACCCAGTACTTC.

As to this clonotype: The CDR3 does not close with the conserved phenylalanine or tryptophan, likely indicating a read error. The V gene is TRBV5-1, the J gene TRBJ1-3; 7 positions match TRBD1. With 4 bases clipped from V and 2 bases from J, the junction kept 3 bases outside the gene matches. The CDR3 totals 14 residues. CDR1 SGHRS and CDR2 YFSETQ come from the germline V gene. The DNA for the CDR3 is TGCGCCAGCAGCCCGACAGGGACTGGAAACACCATATATTTA. This gives the protein CASSPTGTGNTIYL.

This clonotype was observed a few times. The chain couples TRBV6-1 to TRBJ1-2; TRBD1 might be the D (5 bases). This CDR3 contains 14 residues. The V and J ends lost 2 bases and 5 bases respectively, with 12 bases between them. Germline loops: CDR1 MNHNS, CDR2 SASEGT. The CDR3 spells CASSELTTAYGYTF. CDR3 DNA sequence: TGTGCCAGCAGTGAACTTACGACAGCTTATGGCTACACCTTC.

This clonotype was counted many times. V is TRBV24-1 and J is TRBJ2-1; D gene ambiguous. The germline gives CDR1 KGHDR, CDR2 SFDVKD. This CDR3 spans 13 amino acids. The V and J ends lost 1 base and 6 bases respectively, with 6 bases between them. CDR3 sequence reads: CATSDLGINEQFF. The CDR3 region has the DNA TGTGCCACCAGTGATTTAGGCATCAATGAGCAGTTCTTC.

In this sample, this clonotype turned up many times. The chain is built from TRBV28 and TRBJ1-1, with D perhaps matching TRBD1 (6 bases). Germline CDR1 reads MDHEN; CDR2 reads SYDVKM. This CDR3 comprises 15 residues. Deletions cut 4 bases from V and 4 bases from J, with 16 bases between. CDR3 loop: CASSSLRGTRTEAFF. DNA for the CDR3: TGTGCCAGCAGTTCCCTCCGAGGGACACGCACTGAAGCTTTCTTT.

This clonotype was detected only once. V gene TRBV3-1 combines with J gene TRBJ1-2; D call uncertain. V shed 0 bases and J shed 6 bases, with 17 bases lying between them. Germline CDR1 reads LGHDT; CDR2 reads YNNKEL (reference sequence). This CDR3 is 16 amino acids long. The CDR3 DNA sequence: TGTGCCAGCAGCCAAGATTCCCCGGGGTTAGAGGATGGCTACACCTTC. As protein: CASSQDSPGLEDGYTF.

There are a few counts of this clonotype. This CDR3 reads CASSEAGGRQPQHF. CDR3 sequence (DNA): TGTGCCAGCAGTGAAGCTGGGGGACGGCAGCCCCAGCATTTT. The chain carries TRBV2 and TRBJ1-5; tentatively, D is TRBD1 (5 bases). Trimming pared 0 bases from V and 7 bases from J, leaving 10 bases between. CDR1 SNHLY and CDR2 FYNNEI come from the germline V gene. The CDR3 loop spans 14 amino acids.